The clone carrying this T cell receptor (beta chain) was counted between two and nine times. This sample is drawn from a study of blood T cells in healthy people across ages. Together with a sample-barcoded 5' primer, a J-beta primer mix was included in a second PCR lasting about 6 to 11 cycles. TCRdb processed the 5' RACE reads anew with MiXCR; each CDR3 protein has one entry. The sample includes roughly 1.9 million distinct CDR3 sequences, 30% to 40% of them seen just once. The CDR3 covers 12 residues. Germline values: CDR1 ENHRY, CDR2 SYGVKD. V was shortened by 3 bases and J by 5 bases, with 6 bases between the two germline ends.

The sequenced sample consisted of blood. This TCR was sampled from a human donor in good health. The rearrangement links TRBV10-3 to TRBJ2-3; no reliable D call. Here the CDR3 reads CAISDKGDTQYF. The CDR3 DNA follows: TGTGCCATCAGTGATAAGGGAGATACGCAGTATTTT.